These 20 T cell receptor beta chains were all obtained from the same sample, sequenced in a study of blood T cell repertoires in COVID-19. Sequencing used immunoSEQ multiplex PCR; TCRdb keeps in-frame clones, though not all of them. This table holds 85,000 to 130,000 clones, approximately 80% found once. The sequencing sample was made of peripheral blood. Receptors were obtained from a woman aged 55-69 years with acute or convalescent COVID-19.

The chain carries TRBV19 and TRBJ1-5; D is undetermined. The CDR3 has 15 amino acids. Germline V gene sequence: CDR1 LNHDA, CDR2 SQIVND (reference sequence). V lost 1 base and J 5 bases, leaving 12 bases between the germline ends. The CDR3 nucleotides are TGTGCCAGTAGTATAGCGGCAGCCGGGTATCAGCCCCAGCATTTT. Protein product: CASSIAAAGYQPQHF.

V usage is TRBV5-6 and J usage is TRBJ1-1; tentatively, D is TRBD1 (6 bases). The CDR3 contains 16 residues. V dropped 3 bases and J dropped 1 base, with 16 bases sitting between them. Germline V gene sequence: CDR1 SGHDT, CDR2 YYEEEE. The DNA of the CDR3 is TGTGCCAGCAGCTCCATTCTTCGACAGGAGAACACTGAAGCTTTCTTT. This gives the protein CASSSILRQENTEAFF.

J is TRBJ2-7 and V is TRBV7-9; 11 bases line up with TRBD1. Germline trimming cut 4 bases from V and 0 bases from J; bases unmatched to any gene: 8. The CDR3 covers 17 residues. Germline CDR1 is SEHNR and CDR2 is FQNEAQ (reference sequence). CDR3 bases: TGTGCCAGCAGCTCAGGGGGACAGGGGGGAAGCTCCTACGAGCAGTACTTC. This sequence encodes CASSSGGQGGSSYEQYF. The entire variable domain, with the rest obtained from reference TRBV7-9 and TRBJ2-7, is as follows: DTGVSQNPRHKITKRGQNVTFRCDPISEHNRLYWYRQTLGQGPEFLTYFQNEAQLEKSRLLSDRFSAERPKGSFSTLEIQRTEQGDSAMYLCASSSGGQGGSSYEQYFGPGTRLTVT.

The CDR3 nucleotides are TGTGCCAGCTCACCAGACAGGGGAGTTGCTGGAAACACCATATATTTT. This gives the protein CASSPDRGVAGNTIYF. The chain is built from TRBV18 and TRBJ1-3; 8 bases are a match to TRBD1. V was clipped by 2 bases and J by 2 bases; unmatched bases: 5. Germline V gene sequence: CDR1 KGHSH, CDR2 LQKENI. The CDR3 covers 16 residues.

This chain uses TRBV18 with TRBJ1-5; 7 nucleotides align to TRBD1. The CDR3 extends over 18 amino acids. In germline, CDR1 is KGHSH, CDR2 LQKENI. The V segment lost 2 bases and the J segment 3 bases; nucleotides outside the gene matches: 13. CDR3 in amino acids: CASSPSKGAEPNNQPQHF. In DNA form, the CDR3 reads TGTGCCAGCTCACCAAGTAAGGGGGCGGAACCTAACAATCAGCCCCAGCATTTT.

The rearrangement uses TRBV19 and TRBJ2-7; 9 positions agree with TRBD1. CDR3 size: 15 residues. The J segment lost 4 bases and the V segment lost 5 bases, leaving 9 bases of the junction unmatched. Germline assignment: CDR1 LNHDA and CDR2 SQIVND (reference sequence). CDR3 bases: TGTGCCAGTAGTCAACCGGGACAGGGCCCGTACGAGCAGTACTTC. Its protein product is CASSQPGQGPYEQYF.

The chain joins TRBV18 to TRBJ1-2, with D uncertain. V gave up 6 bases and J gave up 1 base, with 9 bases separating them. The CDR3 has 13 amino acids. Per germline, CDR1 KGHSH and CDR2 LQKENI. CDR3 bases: TGTGCCAGCTCTGCCGGGGTTAACTATGGCTACACCTTC. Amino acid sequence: CASSAGVNYGYTF.

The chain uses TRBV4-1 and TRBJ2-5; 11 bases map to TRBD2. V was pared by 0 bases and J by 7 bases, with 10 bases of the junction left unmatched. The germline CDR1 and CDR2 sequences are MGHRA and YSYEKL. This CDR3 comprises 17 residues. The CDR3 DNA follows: TGCGCCAGCAGCCAAGAGAGGTTCAGGCTAGCGGGAGGGACCCAGTACTTC. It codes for CASSQERFRLAGGTQYF.

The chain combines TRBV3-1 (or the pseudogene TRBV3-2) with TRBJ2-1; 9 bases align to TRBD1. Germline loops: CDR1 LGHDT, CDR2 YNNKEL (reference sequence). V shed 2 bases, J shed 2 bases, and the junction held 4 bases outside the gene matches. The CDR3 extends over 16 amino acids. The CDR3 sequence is CASSQRTGVPYNEQFF. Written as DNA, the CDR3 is TGTGCCAGCAGCCAAAGGACAGGGGTACCCTACAATGAGCAGTTCTTC.

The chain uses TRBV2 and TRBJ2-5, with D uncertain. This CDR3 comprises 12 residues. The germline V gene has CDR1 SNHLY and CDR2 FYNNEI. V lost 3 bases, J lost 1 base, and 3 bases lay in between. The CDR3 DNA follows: TGTGCCAGCAGTGACGGCCAAGAGACCCAGTACTTC. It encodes CASSDGQETQYF.

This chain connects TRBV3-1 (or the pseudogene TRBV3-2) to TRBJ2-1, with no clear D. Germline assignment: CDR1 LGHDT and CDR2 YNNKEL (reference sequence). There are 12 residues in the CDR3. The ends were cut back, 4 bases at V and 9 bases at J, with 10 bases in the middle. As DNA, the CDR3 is TGTGCCAGCAGCCCGCTAAGCCGTGAGCAGTTCTTC. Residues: CASSPLSREQFF.

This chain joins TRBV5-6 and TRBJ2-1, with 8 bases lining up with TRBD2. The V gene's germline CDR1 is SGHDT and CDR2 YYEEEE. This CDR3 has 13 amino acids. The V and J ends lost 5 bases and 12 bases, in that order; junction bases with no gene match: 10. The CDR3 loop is CASRQTSAKRQFF. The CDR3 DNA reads TGTGCCAGCAGGCAGACTAGCGCCAAAAGGCAGTTCTTC.

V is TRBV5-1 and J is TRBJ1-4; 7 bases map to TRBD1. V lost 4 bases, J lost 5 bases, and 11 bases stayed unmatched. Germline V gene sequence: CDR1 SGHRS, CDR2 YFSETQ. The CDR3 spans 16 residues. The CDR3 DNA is TGCGCCAGCAGCGTGATGCCGGGACAGACAAATGAAAAACTGTTTTTT. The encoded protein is CASSVMPGQTNEKLFF.

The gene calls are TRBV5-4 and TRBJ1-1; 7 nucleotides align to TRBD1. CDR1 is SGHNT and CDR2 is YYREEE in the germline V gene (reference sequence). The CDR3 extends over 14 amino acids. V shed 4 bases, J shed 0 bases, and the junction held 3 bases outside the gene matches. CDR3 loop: CASSGGTVNTEAFF. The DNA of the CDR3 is TGTGCCAGCAGCGGGGGGACAGTGAACACTGAAGCTTTCTTT.

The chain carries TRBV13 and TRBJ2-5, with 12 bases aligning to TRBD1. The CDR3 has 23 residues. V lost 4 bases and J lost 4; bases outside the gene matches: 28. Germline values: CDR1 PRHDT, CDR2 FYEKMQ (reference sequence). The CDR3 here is CASSSRRGDRGQRSDGDSETQYF. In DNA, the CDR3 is TGTGCCAGCAGCTCCCGTCGGGGGGACAGGGGGCAGAGATCTGATGGGGATTCAGAGACCCAGTACTTC.

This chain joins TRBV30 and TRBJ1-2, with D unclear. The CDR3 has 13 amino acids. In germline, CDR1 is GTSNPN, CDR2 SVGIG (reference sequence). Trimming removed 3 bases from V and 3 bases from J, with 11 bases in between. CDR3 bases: TGTGCCTGGAGACTATCTGAGTACTATGGCTACACCTTC. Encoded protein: CAWRLSEYYGYTF.

In DNA form, the CDR3 reads TGCGCCAGCAGCCACCCACTAGCGGACAAATCCAATGAGCAGTTCTTC. Protein: CASSHPLADKSNEQFF. V is TRBV4-1 and J is TRBJ2-1, with 8 nucleotides matching TRBD2. Germline V gives CDR1 MGHRA, CDR2 YSYEKL. The CDR3 runs to 16 residues. The J segment lost 6 bases and the V segment lost 3 bases, leaving 10 bases of the junction unmatched.

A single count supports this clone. CDR3 bases: TGTGCCAGCAGTTACTCGAATGCGACGCAGGGGTCCATGAACACTGAAGCTTTCTTT. It yields the protein CASSYSNATQGSMNTEAFF. V usage is TRBV6-2 or TRBV6-3 and J usage is TRBJ1-1, with D possibly matching TRBD1 (6 bases). The CDR3 covers 19 residues. Per the germline V gene, CDR1 is MNHEY and CDR2 is SVGEGT. Trimming took off 0 bases at V and 0 bases at J, with 20 bases between the two ends.

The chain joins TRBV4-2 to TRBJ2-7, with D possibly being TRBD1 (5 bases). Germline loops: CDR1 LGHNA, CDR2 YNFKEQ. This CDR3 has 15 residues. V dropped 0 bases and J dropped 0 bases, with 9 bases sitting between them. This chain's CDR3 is CASSQEGASSYEQYF. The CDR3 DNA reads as TGTGCCAGCAGCCAAGAAGGGGCTAGCTCCTACGAGCAGTACTTC.

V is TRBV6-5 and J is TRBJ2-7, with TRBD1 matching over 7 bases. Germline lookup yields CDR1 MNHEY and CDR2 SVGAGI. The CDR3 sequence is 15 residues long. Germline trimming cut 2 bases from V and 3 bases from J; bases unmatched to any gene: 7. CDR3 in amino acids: CASSYQQGYGYEQYF. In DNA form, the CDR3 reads TGTGCCAGCAGTTACCAACAGGGGTACGGCTACGAGCAGTACTTC.